Shown below are 17 T cell receptor beta chains from a single sample sequenced in a study of T cell changes during pregnancy in multiple sclerosis. Libraries were prepared by immunoSEQ multiplex PCR; TCRdb keeps only in-frame clonotypes and omits some of them. The data contain approximately 35,000 clones, about 90% of them seen just once; the ten biggest clones take up around 3%. The specimen was CD4+ T cells from peripheral blood mononuclear cells, collected in the third trimester of pregnancy. The receptor set was obtained from a female donor in good health, enrolled as a control in a pregnancy study.

CDR3 DNA: TGTGCCAGCAGCCCAATCCCCCTCGGGAGTAGAGGCGGGGAGCTGTTTTTT. Translation gives CASSPIPLGSRGGELFF. The genes are TRBV7-9 and TRBJ2-2, with D maybe TRBD2 (6 bases). Trimming took 5 bases from V and 7 from J, leaving 23 bases between them. Germline V gene lookup returns CDR1 SEHNR and CDR2 FQNEAQ (reference sequence). The CDR3 has 17 amino acids.

V is TRBV27 and J is TRBJ1-2, with D possibly TRBD1 on 5 matching bases. The V gene lost 6 bases and the J gene lost 2 bases, with 13 bases spanning the gap. Germline values: CDR1 MNHEY, CDR2 SMNVEV (reference sequence). The CDR3 has 14 amino acids. The CDR3 DNA reads as TGTGCCAGCAGACCATCAGGGTCCAACTATGGCTACACCTTC. Protein product: CASRPSGSNYGYTF.

The chain couples TRBV25-1 to TRBJ1-6, with D tentatively TRBD1 (5 bases). Germline V gives CDR1 MGHDK, CDR2 SYGVNS. This CDR3 spans 14 amino acids. V was clipped by 1 base and J by 9 bases, with 10 bases between them. CDR3 sequence reads: CASSEFQGGSPLHF. CDR3 bases: TGTGCCAGCAGTGAATTCCAGGGCGGTTCACCCCTCCACTTT.

The rearrangement uses TRBV25-1 and TRBJ1-3; 10 positions agree with TRBD1. Germline CDR1 MGHDK, CDR2 SYGVNS. The CDR3 runs to 15 residues. J was trimmed by 0 bases and V by 7 bases; bases with no gene match: 3. In nucleotides, the CDR3 is TGTGCCAGCACGACAGGGGGCCTCTCTGGAAACACCATATATTTT. It is translated as CASTTGGLSGNTIYF.

The DNA of the CDR3 is TGTGCCAGCAGCCCGACTTTGACGAGCTCCTACAATGAGCAGTTCTTC. Residues: CASSPTLTSSYNEQFF. The chain employs TRBV7-6 and TRBJ2-1; unclear D gene. This CDR3 has 16 residues. V was cut by 5 bases and J by 0 bases, with 14 bases left in between. Germline values: CDR1 SGHVS, CDR2 FNYEAQ.

The chain uses TRBV4-1 and TRBJ2-5; TRBD2 agrees at 11 bases. The trim removed 0 bases at V and 4 bases at J, leaving 4 bases unmatched. This CDR3 has 16 residues. Germline-derived CDR1 and CDR2 are MGHRA and YSYEKL. This CDR3 reads CASSQDTSGGGETQYF. The DNA of the CDR3 is TGCGCCAGCAGCCAAGATACTAGCGGGGGCGGAGAGACCCAGTACTTC.

The gene calls are TRBV6-5 and TRBJ2-5, with TRBD2 matching 8 bases. The CDR3 covers 14 residues. With 5 bases clipped from V and 7 bases from J, the junction kept 9 bases outside the gene matches. CDR1 and CDR2 (germline): MNHEY, SVGAGI. CDR3 region: CASSRTGTSGTQYF. CDR3 sequence (DNA): TGTGCCAGCAGTAGAACCGGGACTAGTGGGACCCAGTACTTC.

The rearrangement links TRBV9 to TRBJ1-5; D call uncertain. The CDR3 is 13 amino acids. The V end lost 0 bases, the J end lost 7 bases, and 8 bases lay between the germline ends. In germline, CDR1 is SGDLS, CDR2 YYNGEE. CDR3: CASSVDSSQPQHF. DNA of the CDR3: TGTGCCAGCAGCGTAGATTCGTCCCAGCCCCAGCATTTT.

V usage is TRBV19 and J usage is TRBJ2-1, with 10 nucleotides matching TRBD2. The J segment lost 6 bases and the V segment lost 6 bases, leaving 11 bases of the junction unmatched. The germline V gene has CDR1 LNHDA and CDR2 SQIVND (reference sequence). The CDR3 is made up of 16 amino acids. CDR3 nucleotides: TGTGCCAGTAGATTGACTCAAAGCGGGAGGGCCAATGAGCAGTTCTTC. It specifies CASRLTQSGRANEQFF.

V gene TRBV15 combines with J gene TRBJ1-2; D is undetermined. In germline, CDR1 is LNHNV, CDR2 YYDKDF (reference sequence). The ends were cut back, 1 base at V and 2 bases at J, with 11 bases in the middle. The CDR3 sequence is 15 residues long. The DNA of the CDR3 is TGTGCCACCAGCAGAGCCGGTCTGCAAAACTATGGCTACACCTTC. It yields the protein CATSRAGLQNYGYTF.

V usage is TRBV5-6 and J usage is TRBJ1-5, with 9 nucleotides matching TRBD1. The CDR3 spans 16 residues. V was pared by 0 bases and J by 5 bases, with 6 bases of the junction left unmatched. Germline CDR1 SGHDT, CDR2 YYEEEE. CDR3 nucleotide sequence: TGTGCCAGCAGCTTGGGGACAGGGGAGGGGGATCAGCCCCAGCATTTT. Amino acids: CASSLGTGEGDQPQHF.

The V and J genes are TRBV9 and TRBJ2-7; 8 bases are shared with TRBD2. The CDR3 is 14 residues long. V shed 4 bases, J shed 3 bases, and the junction held 6 bases outside the gene matches. Germline V CDR1 and CDR2: SGDLS, YYNGEE. The CDR3 DNA is TGTGCCAGCAGCCCTCGGGAGGGTCACTACGAGCAGTACTTC. Its translation: CASSPREGHYEQYF.

V and J are TRBV18 and TRBJ1-1, with unresolved D. V was pared by 2 bases and J by 0 bases, with 10 bases between. CDR1 and CDR2 from the germline V gene are KGHSH and LQKENI. This CDR3 region has 15 residues. DNA of the CDR3: TGTGCCAGCTCACCAAGGAACGGGATGAACACTGAAGCTTTCTTT. Protein: CASSPRNGMNTEAFF.

The V gene is TRBV19, the J gene TRBJ1-5; D may be TRBD1 (6 bases). CDR1 is LNHDA, CDR2 SQIVND, per germline (reference sequence). The CDR3 length is 15 residues. The V end lost 8 bases, the J end lost 3 bases, and 17 bases lay between the germline ends. The CDR3: CASQSGGHHNQPQHF. The CDR3, as DNA: TGTGCCAGTCAATCTGGGGGACACCACAATCAGCCCCAGCATTTT.

The J gene is TRBJ1-6, the V gene TRBV28; 8 bases map to TRBD1. Germline-derived CDR1 and CDR2 are MDHEN and SYDVKM. J was trimmed by 10 bases and V by 4 bases; bases with no gene match: 6. This CDR3 spans 14 amino acids. As DNA, the CDR3 is TGTGCCAGCAGTTCGGACAGGGTCAACTCACCCCTCCACTTT. As protein: CASSSDRVNSPLHF.

The V gene is TRBV5-1, the J gene TRBJ1-4; D call uncertain. With 1 base removed from V and 4 bases from J, the gap between germline ends came to 11 bases. Germline V gene data show CDR1 as SGHRS and CDR2 as YFSETQ. This CDR3 has 15 residues. The CDR3 spells CASSLSEGFNEKLFF. The CDR3 DNA follows: TGCGCCAGCAGCTTGAGTGAGGGCTTTAATGAAAAACTGTTTTTT.

In the case of this clone: At one end the junction does not follow the germline gene, possibly because of a read error. The chain is built from TRBV7-9 and TRBJ2-1, with TRBD2 identical over 10 bases. The CDR3 loop spans 14 amino acids. Per the germline V gene, CDR1 is SEHNR and CDR2 is FQNEAQ (reference sequence). This CDR3 reads CASSLAGAANEQFF. Here the CDR3 DNA reads TGTGCCAGCAGCCTAGCGGGAGCCGCGAATGAGCAGTTCTTC.